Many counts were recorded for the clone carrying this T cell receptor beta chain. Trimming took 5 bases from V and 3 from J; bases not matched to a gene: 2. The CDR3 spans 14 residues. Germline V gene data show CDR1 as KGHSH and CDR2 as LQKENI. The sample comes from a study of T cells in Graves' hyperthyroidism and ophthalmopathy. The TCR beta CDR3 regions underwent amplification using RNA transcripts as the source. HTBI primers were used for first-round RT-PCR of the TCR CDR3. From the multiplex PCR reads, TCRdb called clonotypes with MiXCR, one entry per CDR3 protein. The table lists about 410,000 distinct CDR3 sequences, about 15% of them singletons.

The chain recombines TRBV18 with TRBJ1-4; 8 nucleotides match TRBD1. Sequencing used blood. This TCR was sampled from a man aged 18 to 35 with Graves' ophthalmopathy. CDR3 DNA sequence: TGTGCCAGCTCAGCAGGGGGCTCTAATGAAAAACTGTTTTTT. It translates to CASSAGGSNEKLFF.